A single sample gave rise to the 9 T cell receptor beta chains below, sequenced in a study of T cells in localized non-small cell lung cancer (dated by TCRdb to the early 2020s). Libraries came from the immunoSEQ multiplex PCR assay. TCRdb carries this immuneACCESS record with in-frame sequences only. Its versions omit some clonotypes, under half of them owing to an unresolved V gene in the studies checked, with the rest unexplained. In all, the sample holds tens of thousands of clones, and almost 90% of those were seen once. The ten largest clonotypes hold 4% to 4.5% of the sample. Sample: peripheral blood, taken before any cancer treatment. These receptors were obtained from a woman aged 35 to 70 with stage I lung adenocarcinoma.

The chain uses TRBV6-6 and TRBJ1-2; no clear D gene. Germline V gives CDR1 MNHNY, CDR2 SVGAGI (reference sequence). V gave up 0 bases and J gave up 7 bases, with 15 bases separating them. CDR3 size: 15 residues. In nucleotides, the CDR3 is TGTGCCAGCAGTTACTCTGGGAACACCCTAGGTGGCTACACCTTC. Protein: CASSYSGNTLGGYTF.

The V call is TRBV9, the J call TRBJ1-3, with D tentatively TRBD1 (6 bases). The CDR3 has 15 residues. Germline CDR1 is SGDLS and CDR2 is YYNGEE. V shed 5 bases and J shed 2 bases, with 14 bases lying between them. CDR3 bases: TGTGCCAGCAGTTCCACAGGGAGGACTGGAAACACCATATATTTT. Amino acids: CASSSTGRTGNTIYF.

The rearrangement links TRBV5-4 to TRBJ2-3; 9 bases map to TRBD2. From germline, CDR1 is SGHNT and CDR2 YYREEE (reference sequence). This CDR3 spans 15 amino acids. Germline trimming cut 0 bases from V and 3 bases from J; bases unmatched to any gene: 2. The CDR3 loop reads CASSLDSGGTDTQYF. The CDR3 region has the DNA TGTGCCAGCAGCTTGGATAGCGGGGGAACAGATACGCAGTATTTT.

This clone was detected once. The chain couples TRBV19 to TRBJ2-5, with a weak D call TRBD1 (6 bases). V was trimmed by 5 bases and J by 4 bases, leaving 14 bases between them. CDR3 size: 14 residues. Germline V gene data show CDR1 as LNHDA and CDR2 as SQIVND (reference sequence). The CDR3 reads CASSSNRAGETQYF. The CDR3 DNA reads as TGTGCCAGTAGTTCGAACAGGGCCGGAGAGACCCAGTACTTC.

V usage is TRBV11-1 and J usage is TRBJ2-7; 9 nucleotides match TRBD1. The CDR3 sequence is 13 residues long. V shed 6 bases, J shed 3 bases, and the junction held 3 bases outside the gene matches. Germline V gene sequence: CDR1 SGHAT, CDR2 FQDESV (reference sequence). CDR3 coding DNA: TGTGCCAGCAGACCGACAGGGGGCTACGAGCAGTACTTC. Translated, it gives CASRPTGGYEQYF.

The V and J genes are TRBV14 and TRBJ2-3; D may be TRBD2 (6 bases). CDR3 length: 13 residues. Germline assignment: CDR1 SGHDN and CDR2 FVKESK. V lost 7 bases and J lost 12, with 20 bases in between. The CDR3 sequence: CASIQRASSVQYF. Here the CDR3 DNA reads TGTGCCAGCATCCAGCGGGCGAGCAGTGTCCAGTATTTT.

The chain couples TRBV7-9 to TRBJ2-1, with TRBD1 identical over 8 bases. The CDR3 contains 17 residues. Trimming at V came to 5 bases and at J to 5 bases, leaving 14 bases not matched to a gene. Germline CDR1 reads SEHNR; CDR2 reads FQNEAQ (reference sequence). The CDR3 nucleotides are TGTGCCAGCAGCGACCCTAGACAGGGGACGGTTAACAATGAGCAGTTCTTC. Protein: CASSDPRQGTVNNEQFF.

The rearrangement joins TRBV6-5 to TRBJ2-5, with D possibly TRBD2 on 5 matching bases. The CDR3 length is 15 residues. V lost 2 bases and J 2 bases, leaving 12 bases between the germline ends. Per germline, CDR1 MNHEY and CDR2 SVGAGI. The chain's CDR3 is CASSYGGGLQETQYF. The CDR3 nucleotides are TGTGCCAGCAGTTACGGTGGCGGGCTACAAGAGACCCAGTACTTC.

The chain links TRBV6-5 to TRBJ1-1, with D unresolved. This CDR3 has 11 amino acids. CDR1 MNHEY and CDR2 SVGAGI come from the germline V gene. Deletions cut 6 bases from V and 7 bases from J, with 9 bases between. CDR3 sequence: CASSRLGEAFF. CDR3 bases: TGTGCCAGCAGCCGGTTGGGTGAAGCTTTCTTT.